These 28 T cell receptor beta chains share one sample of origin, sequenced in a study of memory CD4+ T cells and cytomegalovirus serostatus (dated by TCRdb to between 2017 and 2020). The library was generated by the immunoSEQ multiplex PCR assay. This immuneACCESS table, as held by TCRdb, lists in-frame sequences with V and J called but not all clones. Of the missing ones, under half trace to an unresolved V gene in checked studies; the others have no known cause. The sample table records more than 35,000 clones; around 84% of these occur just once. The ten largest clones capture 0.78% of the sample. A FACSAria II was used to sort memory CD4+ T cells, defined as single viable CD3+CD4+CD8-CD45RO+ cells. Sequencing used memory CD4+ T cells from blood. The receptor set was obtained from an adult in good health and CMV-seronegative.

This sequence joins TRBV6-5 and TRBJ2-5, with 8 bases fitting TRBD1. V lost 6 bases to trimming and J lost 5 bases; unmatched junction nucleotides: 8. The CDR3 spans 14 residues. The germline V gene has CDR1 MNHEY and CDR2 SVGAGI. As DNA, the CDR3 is TGTGCCAGCAGCTCGGGACAGGTTGGGGAGACCCAGTACTTC. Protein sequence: CASSSGQVGETQYF.

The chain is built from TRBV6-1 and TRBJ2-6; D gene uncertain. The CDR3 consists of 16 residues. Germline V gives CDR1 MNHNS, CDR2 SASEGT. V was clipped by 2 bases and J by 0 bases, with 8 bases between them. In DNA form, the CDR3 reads TGTGCCAGCAGTGAATTCGCCCGCTCTGGGGCCAACGTCCTGACTTTC. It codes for CASSEFARSGANVLTF.

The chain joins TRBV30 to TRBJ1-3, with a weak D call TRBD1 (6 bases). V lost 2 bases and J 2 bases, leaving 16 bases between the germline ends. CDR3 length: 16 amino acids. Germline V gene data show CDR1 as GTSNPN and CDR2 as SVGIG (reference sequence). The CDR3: CAWSTDGGAAGNTIYF. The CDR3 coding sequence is TGTGCCTGGAGTACGGACGGGGGGGCGGCTGGAAACACCATATATTTT.

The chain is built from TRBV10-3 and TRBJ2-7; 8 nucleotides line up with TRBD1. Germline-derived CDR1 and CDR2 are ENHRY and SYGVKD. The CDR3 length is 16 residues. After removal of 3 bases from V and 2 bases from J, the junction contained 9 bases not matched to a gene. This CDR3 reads CAISDRTGTGAYEQYF. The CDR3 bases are TGTGCCATCAGTGACCGAACCGGGACAGGAGCCTACGAGCAGTACTTC.

Here the CDR3 reads CASSLEGFSQYF. For the CDR3, the DNA is TGTGCCAGCAGCTTGGAAGGGTTCTCCCAGTACTTC. This chain connects TRBV5-5 to TRBJ2-5, with no clear D. The CDR3 consists of 12 residues. Germline assignment: CDR1 SGHKS and CDR2 YYEKEE (reference sequence). V was shortened by 0 bases and J by 9 bases, with 9 bases between the two germline ends.

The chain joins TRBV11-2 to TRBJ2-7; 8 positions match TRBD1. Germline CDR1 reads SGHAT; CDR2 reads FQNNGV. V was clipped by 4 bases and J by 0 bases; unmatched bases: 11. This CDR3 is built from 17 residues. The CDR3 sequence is CASSSIRTGKSSYEQYF. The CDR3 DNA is TGTGCCAGCAGCTCAATACGGACAGGGAAGAGCTCCTACGAGCAGTACTTC.

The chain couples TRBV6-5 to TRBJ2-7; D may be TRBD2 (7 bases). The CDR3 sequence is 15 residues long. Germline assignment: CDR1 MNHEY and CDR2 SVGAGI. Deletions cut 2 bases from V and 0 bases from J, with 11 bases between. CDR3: CASSYGGGGSYEQYF. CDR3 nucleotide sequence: TGTGCCAGCAGTTACGGCGGGGGCGGCTCCTACGAGCAGTACTTC.

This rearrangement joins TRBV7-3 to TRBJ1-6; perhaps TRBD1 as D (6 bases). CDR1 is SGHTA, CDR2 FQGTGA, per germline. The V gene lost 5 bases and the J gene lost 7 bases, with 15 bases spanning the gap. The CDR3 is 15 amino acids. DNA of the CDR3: TGTGCCAGCAGCCTGCATGGGGGCGGGAATTCACCCCTCCACTTT. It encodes CASSLHGGGNSPLHF.

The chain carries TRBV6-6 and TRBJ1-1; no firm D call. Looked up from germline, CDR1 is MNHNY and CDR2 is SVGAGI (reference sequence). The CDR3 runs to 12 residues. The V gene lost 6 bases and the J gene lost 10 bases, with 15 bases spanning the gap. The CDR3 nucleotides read TGTGCCAGCAGCCACGGAGAGCCTCGAGCTTTCTTT. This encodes CASSHGEPRAFF.

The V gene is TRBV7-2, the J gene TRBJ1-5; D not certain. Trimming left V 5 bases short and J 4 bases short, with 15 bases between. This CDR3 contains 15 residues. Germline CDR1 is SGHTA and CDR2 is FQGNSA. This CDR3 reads CASSPGPNRNQPQHF. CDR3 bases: TGTGCCAGCAGCCCCGGGCCTAATCGGAATCAGCCCCAGCATTTT.

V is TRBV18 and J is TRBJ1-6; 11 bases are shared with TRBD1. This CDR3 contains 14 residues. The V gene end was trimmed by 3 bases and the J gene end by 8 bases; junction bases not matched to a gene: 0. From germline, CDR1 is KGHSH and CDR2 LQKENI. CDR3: CASSPGQGDSPLHF. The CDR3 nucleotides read TGTGCCAGCTCACCGGGACAGGGGGATTCACCCCTCCACTTT.

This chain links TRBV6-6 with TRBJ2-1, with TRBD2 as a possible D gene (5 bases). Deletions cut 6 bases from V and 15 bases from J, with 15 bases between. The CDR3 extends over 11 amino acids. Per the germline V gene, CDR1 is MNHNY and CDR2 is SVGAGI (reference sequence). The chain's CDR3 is CASSQLDWPFF. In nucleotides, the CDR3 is TGTGCCAGCAGCCAACTAGATTGGCCGTTCTTC.

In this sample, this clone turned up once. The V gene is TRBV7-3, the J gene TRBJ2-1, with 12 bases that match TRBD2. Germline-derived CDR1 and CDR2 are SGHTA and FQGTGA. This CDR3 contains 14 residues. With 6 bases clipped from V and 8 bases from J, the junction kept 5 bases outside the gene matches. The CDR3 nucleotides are TGTGCCAGCAGACCTAGCGGGGGGGCACATGAGCAGTTCTTC. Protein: CASRPSGGAHEQFF.

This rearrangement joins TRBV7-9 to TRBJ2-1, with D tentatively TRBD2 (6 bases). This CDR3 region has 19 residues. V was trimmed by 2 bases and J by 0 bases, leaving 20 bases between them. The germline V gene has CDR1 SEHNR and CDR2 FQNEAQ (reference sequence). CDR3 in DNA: TGTGCCAGCAGCTTATCGGGCGGGGCCTTTCTATACTCCTACAATGAGCAGTTCTTC. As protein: CASSLSGGAFLYSYNEQFF.

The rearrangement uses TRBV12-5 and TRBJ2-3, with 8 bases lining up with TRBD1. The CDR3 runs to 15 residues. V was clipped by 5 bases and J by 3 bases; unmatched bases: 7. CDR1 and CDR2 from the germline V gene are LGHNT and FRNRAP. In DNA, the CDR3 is TGTGCTAGTGGTAAGCAGGGGGCTTGGACAGATACGCAGTATTTT. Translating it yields CASGKQGAWTDTQYF.

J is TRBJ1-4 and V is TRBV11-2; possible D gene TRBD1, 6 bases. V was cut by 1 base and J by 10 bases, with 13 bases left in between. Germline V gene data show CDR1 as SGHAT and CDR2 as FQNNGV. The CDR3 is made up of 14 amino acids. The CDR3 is CASSLVQGLGKLFF. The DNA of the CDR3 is TGTGCCAGCAGCTTAGTACAGGGATTAGGAAAACTGTTTTTT.

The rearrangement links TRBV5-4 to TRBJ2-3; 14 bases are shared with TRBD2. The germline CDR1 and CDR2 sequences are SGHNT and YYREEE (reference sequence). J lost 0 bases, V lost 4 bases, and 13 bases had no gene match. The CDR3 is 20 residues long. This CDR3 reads CASSPGGLAGALSSTDTQYF. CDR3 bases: TGTGCCAGCAGCCCTGGGGGACTAGCGGGGGCCCTTTCTAGCACAGATACGCAGTATTTT.

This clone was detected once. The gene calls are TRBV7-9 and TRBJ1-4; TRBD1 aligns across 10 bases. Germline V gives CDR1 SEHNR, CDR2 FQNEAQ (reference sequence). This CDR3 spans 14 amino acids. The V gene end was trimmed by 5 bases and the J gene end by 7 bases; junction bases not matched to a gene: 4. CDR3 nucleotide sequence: TGTGCCAGCAGCCCCGGGACAGGGGCTGAAAAACTGTTTTTT. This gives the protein CASSPGTGAEKLFF.

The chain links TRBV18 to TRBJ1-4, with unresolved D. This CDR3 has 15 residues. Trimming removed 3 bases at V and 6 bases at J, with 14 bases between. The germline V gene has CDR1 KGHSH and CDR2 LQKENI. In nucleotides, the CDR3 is TGTGCCAGCTCACCGCCGATAAGCCCTGATGAAAAACTGTTTTTT. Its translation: CASSPPISPDEKLFF.

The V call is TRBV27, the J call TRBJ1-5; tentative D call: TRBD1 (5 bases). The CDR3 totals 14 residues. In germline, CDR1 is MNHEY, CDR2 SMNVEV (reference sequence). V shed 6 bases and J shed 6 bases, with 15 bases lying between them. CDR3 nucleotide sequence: TGTGCCAGCAGGGTGAGGGGCGAAGGTCAGCCCCAGCATTTT. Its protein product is CASRVRGEGQPQHF.

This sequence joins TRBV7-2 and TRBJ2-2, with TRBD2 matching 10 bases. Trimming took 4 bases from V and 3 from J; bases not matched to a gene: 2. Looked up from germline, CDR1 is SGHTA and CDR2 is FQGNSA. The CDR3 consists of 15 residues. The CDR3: CASSSSGGYTGELFF. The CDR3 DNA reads TGTGCCAGCAGCTCTAGCGGGGGTTACACCGGGGAGCTGTTTTTT.

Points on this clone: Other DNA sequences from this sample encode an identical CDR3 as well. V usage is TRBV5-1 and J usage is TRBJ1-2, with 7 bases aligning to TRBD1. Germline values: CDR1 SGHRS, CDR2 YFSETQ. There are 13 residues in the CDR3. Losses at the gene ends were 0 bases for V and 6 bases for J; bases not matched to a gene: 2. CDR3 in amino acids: CASSLGQGDGYTF. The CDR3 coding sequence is TGCGCCAGCAGCTTGGGGCAGGGGGATGGCTACACCTTC.

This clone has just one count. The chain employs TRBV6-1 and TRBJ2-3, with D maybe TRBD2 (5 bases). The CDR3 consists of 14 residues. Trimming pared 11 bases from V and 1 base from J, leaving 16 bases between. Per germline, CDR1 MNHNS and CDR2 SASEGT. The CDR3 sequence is CAGERVFGTDTQYF. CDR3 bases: TGTGCCGGCGAGAGGGTGTTCGGCACAGATACGCAGTATTTT.

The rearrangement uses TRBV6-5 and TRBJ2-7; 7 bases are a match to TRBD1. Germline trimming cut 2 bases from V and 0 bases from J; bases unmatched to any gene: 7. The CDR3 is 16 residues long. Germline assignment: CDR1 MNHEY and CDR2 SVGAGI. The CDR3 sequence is CASSYGPTGSSYEQYF. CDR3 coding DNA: TGTGCCAGCAGTTACGGACCGACAGGGAGCTCCTACGAGCAGTACTTC.

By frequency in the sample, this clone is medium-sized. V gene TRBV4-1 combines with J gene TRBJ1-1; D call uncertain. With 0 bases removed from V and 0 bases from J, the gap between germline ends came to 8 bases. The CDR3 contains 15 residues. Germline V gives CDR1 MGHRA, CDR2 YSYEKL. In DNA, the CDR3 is TGCGCCAGCAGCCAAGATCCAGGTCTGAACACTGAAGCTTTCTTT. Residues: CASSQDPGLNTEAFF.

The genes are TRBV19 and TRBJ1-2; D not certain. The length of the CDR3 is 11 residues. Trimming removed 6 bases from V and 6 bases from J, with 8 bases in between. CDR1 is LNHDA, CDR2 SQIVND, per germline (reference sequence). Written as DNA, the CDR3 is TGTGCCAGTAGAAGTCCTGATGGCTACACCTTC. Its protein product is CASRSPDGYTF.

CDR3 protein: CASSSGTGANTEAFF. In DNA, the CDR3 is TGTGCCAGCAGCAGTGGAACAGGGGCTAACACTGAAGCTTTCTTT. The chain has TRBV5-6 and TRBJ1-1; 7 bases align to TRBD1. The ends lost 4 bases at V and 2 bases at J; junction bases unmatched: 8. Germline V gene data show CDR1 as SGHDT and CDR2 as YYEEEE. CDR3 length equals 15 residues.

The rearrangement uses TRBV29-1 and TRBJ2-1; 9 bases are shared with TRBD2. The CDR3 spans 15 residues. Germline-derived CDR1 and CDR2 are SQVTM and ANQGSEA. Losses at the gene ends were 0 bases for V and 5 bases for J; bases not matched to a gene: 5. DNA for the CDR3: TGCAGCGTTGAAGAAGGCGGGGGGGCGGACAATGAGCAGTTCTTC. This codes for CSVEEGGGADNEQFF.